The rows below give T cell receptor beta chains drawn from one sample of a study of Graves' ophthalmopathy and Graves' hyperthyroidism. TCRdb passed the multiplex PCR reads through MiXCR, listing each CDR3 protein once. The sample has hundreds of thousands of distinct CDR3 sequences, approximately 21% seen once. The sequencing input was peripheral blood. These receptors all stem from a woman between 18 and 30 years old with stable Graves' hyperthyroidism. Some clones in this sample may be carry-over from other donors' samples. Both conserved end residues are trimmed from each CDR3.

TRBV20-1 SARDGLALDIYEQY
TRBV6-1 ASSEVLYEQY
TRBV20-1 SAGPGLAGGEQY
TRBV6-1 AAGGASGLTGELF
TRBV6-2/TRBV6-3 ASSLTRDRAPYEQY
TRBV7-6 ASSLAGRDSEQY
TRBV11-1 ASSLARRDRDEQY
TRBV7-8 ASSFSSNGQTYEQY
TRBV5-1 ASSFQAGRADAF
TRBV6-1 ASSPTFLGGNQPQH
TRBV7-8 ASSLPNPNTEAF
TRBV3-1 ASSPLDSYQETQY
TRBV10-3 AISEDYEQY
TRBV2 ASSEYGRDRDHEQY
TRBV6-5 ASSVVISGNTIY
TRBV2 ASRPWTGGASPLEAF
TRBV5-1 ASSLASGSSYEQY
TRBV15 ATSNGRARGNTIY
TRBV19 ASSMQGTISGANVLT
TRBV11-2 ASSIGGYGYT
TRBV19 ASSTSGTTYEQY
TRBV6-1 ASSESGDTGELF
TRBV14 ASSPSQGPYGYT
TRBV5-1 ASSSDRGAEAF
TRBV28 ASSARLAGGEQY
TRBV28 ASSSSGTGGPNYGYT
TRBV12-3/TRBV12-4 ASSFGGGQRQPQH
TRBV2 ASSEGGRYRPQH
TRBV28 ASSDGTGGGETQY
TRBV28 ALQPRGGLSDYGYT
TRBV7-2 ASSFRDKGKAF
TRBV20-1 SATQTSGGGTQY
TRBV18 ASSVLAQETQY
TRBV27 ASSPDFLRGYEQY
TRBV11-2 ASSHGRQNEQY
TRBV6-2/TRBV6-3 ASSRQKQETQY
TRBV6-1 ASSETARYQPQH
TRBV27 ASSSRDLNTEAF
TRBV10-3 AISDVGSNQPQH